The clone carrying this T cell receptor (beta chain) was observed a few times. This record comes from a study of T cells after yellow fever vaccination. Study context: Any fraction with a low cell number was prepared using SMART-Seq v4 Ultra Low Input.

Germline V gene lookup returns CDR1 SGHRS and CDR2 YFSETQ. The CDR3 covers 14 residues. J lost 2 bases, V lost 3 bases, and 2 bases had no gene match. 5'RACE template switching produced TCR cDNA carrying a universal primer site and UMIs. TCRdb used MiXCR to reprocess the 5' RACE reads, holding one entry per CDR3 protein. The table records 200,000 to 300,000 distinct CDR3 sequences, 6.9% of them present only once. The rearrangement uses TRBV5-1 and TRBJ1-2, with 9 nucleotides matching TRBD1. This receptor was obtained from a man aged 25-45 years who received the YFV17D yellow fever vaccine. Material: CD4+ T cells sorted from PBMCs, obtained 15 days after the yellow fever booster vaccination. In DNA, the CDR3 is TGCGCCAGCAGCTCGGGGACAGGGAACTATGGCTACACCTTC. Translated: CASSSGTGNYGYTF.